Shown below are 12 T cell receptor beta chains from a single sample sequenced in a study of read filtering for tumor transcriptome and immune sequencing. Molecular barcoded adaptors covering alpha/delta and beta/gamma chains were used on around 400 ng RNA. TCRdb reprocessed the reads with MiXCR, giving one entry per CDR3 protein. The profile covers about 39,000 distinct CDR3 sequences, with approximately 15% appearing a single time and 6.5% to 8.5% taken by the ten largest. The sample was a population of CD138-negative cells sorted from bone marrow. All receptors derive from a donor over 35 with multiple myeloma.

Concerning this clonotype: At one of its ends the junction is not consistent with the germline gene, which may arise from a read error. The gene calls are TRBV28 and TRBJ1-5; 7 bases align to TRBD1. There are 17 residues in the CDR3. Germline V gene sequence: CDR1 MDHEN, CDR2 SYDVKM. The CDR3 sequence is CASSQLRQGVWNQPQHF. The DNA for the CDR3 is TGTGCCAGCAGTCAATTAAGACAGGGCGTATGGAATCAGCCCCAGCATTTC.

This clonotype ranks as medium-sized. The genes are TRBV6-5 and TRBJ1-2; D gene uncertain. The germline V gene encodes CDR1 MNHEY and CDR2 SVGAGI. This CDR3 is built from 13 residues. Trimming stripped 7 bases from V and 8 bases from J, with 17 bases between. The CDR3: CASTPRPEIGYTF. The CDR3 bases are TGTGCCAGCACCCCGAGGCCAGAGATAGGCTACACCTTC.

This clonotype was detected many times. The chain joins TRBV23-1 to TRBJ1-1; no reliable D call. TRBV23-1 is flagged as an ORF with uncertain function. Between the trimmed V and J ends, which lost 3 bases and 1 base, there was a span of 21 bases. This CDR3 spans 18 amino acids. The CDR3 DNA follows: TGCGCCAGCAGTCACCCCTTAAATTCTTGCCAGAGGAACACTGAAGCTTTCTTT. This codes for CASSHPLNSCQRNTEAFF.

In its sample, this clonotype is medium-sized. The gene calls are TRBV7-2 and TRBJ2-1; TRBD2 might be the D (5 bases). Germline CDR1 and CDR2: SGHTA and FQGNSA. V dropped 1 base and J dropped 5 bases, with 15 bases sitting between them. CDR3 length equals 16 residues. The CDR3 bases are TGTGCCAGCAGCTTAGGGACCCGGAGGCGGAACAATGAGCAGTTCTTC. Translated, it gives CASSLGTRRRNNEQFF.

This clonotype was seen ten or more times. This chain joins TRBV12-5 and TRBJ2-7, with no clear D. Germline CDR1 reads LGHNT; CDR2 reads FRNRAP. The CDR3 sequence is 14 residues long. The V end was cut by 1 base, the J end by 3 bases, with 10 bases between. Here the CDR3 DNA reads TGTGCTAGTGGTTTGGGGGCTTTTTACTACGAGCAGTACTTC. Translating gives CASGLGAFYYEQYF.

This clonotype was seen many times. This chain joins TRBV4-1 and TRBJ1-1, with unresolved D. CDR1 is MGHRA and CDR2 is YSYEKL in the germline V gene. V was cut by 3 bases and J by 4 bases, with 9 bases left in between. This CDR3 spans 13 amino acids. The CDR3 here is CASSHPRATEAFF. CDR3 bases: TGCGCCAGCAGCCACCCGCGGGCCACTGAAGCTTTCTTT.

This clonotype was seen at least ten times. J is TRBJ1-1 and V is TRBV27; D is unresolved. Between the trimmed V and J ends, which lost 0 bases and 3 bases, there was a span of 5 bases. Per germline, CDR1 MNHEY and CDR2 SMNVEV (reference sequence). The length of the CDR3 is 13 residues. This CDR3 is CASSLSRDTEAFF. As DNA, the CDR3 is TGTGCCAGCAGTTTATCGCGGGACACTGAAGCTTTCTTT.

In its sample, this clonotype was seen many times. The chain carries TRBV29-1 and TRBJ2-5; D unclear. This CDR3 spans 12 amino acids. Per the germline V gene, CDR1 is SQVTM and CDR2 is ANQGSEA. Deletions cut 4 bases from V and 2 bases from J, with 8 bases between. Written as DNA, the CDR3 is TGCAGCGTTGGTGGCGGACAAGAGACCCAGTACTTC. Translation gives CSVGGGQETQYF.

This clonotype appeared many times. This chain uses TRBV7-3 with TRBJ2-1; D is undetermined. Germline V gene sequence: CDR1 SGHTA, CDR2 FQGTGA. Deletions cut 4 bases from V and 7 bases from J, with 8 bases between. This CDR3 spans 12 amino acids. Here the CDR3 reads CASSYSPNEQFF. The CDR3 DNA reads TGTGCCAGCAGCTACAGTCCGAATGAGCAGTTCTTC.

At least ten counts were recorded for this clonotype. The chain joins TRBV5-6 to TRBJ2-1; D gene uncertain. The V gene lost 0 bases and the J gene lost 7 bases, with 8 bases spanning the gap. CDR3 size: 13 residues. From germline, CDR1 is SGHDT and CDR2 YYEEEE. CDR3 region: CASSLAVLNEQFF. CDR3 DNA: TGTGCCAGCAGCTTGGCGGTCCTAAATGAGCAGTTCTTC. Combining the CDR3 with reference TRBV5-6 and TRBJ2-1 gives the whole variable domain DAGVTQSPTHLIKTRGQQVTLRCSPKSGHDTVSWYQQALGQGPQFIFQYYEEEERQRGNFPDRFSGHQFPNYSSELNVNALLLGDSALYLCASSLAVLNEQFFGPGTRLTVL.

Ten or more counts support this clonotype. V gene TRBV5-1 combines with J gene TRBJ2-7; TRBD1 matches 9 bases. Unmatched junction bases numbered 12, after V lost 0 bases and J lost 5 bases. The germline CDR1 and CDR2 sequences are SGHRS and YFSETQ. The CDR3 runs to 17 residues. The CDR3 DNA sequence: TGCGCCAGCAGCTTGGCCCGGTCGGGACAGGGTTTCGACGAGCAGTACTTC. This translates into CASSLARSGQGFDEQYF.

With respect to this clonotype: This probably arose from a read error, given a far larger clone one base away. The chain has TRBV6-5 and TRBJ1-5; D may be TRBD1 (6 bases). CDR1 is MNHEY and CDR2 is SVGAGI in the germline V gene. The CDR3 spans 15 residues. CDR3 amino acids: CVSLRGVGGNQPQHF. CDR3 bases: TGTGTCAGCCTAAGGGGGGTCGGGGGCAATCAGCCCCAGCATTTT.